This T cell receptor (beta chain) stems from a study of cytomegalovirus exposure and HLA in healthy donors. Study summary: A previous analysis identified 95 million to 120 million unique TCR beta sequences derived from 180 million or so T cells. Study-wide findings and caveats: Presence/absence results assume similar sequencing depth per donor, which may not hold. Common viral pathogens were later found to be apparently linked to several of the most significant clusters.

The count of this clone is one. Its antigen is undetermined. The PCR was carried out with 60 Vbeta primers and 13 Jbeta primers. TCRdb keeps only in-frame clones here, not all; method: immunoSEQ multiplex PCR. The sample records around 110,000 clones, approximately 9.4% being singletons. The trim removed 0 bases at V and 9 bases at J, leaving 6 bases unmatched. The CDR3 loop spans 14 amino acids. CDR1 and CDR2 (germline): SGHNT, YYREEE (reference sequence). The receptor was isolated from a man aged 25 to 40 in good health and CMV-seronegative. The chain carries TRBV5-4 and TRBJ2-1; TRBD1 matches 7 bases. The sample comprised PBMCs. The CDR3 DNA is TGTGCCAGCAGCTTGGGCCAAGGGGGCGTTGAGCAGTTCTTC. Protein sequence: CASSLGQGGVEQFF.